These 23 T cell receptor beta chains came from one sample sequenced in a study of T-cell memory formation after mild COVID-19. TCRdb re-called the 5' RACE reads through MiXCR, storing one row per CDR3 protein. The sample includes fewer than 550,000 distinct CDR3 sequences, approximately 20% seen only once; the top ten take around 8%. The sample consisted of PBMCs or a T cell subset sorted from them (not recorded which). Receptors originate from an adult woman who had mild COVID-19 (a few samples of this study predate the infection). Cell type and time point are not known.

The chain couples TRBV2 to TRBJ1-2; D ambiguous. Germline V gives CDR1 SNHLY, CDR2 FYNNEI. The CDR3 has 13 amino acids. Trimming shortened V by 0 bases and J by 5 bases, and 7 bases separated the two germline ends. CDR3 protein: CASSEAPPYGYTF. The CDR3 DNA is TGTGCCAGCAGTGAAGCACCCCCATATGGCTACACCTTC.

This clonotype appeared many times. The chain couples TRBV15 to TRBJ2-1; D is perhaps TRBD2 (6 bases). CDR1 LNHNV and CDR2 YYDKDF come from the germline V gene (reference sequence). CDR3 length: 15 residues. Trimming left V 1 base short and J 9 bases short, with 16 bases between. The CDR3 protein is CATSRASEGSSEQFF. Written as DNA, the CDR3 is TGTGCCACCAGCAGAGCTAGCGAGGGATCCAGTGAGCAGTTCTTC.

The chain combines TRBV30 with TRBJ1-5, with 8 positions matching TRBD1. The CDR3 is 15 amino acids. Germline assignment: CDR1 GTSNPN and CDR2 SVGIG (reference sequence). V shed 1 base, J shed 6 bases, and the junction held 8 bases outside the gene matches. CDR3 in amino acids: CAWSANRGRSQPQHF. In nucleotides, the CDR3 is TGTGCCTGGAGTGCAAACAGGGGGAGAAGTCAGCCCCAGCATTTT.

The CDR3 coding sequence is TGTGCCACCAGTGATTTAGCCCGGATGAACACTGAAGCTTTCTTT. The encoded protein is CATSDLARMNTEAFF. The chain is built from TRBV24-1 and TRBJ1-1, with D uncertain. CDR1 and CDR2 from the germline V gene are KGHDR and SFDVKD. Trimming pared 1 base from V and 0 bases from J, leaving 8 bases between. This CDR3 region has 15 residues.

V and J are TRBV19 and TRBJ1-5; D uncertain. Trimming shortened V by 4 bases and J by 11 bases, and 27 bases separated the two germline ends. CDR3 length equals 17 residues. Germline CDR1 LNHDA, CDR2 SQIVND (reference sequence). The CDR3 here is CASSTGPPDGYSETQHF. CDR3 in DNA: TGTGCCAGTAGTACTGGCCCTCCCGACGGATACAGTGAGACCCAGCATTTT.

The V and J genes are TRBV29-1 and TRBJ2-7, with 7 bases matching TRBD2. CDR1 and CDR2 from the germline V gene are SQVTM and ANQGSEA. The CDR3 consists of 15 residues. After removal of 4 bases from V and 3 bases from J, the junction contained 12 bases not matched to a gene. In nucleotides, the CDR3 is TGCAGCGTTGCCTCCACCTGGAGGACTAGCTACGAGCAGTACTTC. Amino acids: CSVASTWRTSYEQYF.

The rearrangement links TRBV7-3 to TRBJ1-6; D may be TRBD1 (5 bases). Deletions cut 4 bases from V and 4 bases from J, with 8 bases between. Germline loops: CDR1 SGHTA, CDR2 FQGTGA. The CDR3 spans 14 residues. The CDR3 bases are TGTGCCAGCAGCTCTACAGGTTATAATTCACCCCTCCACTTT. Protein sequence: CASSSTGYNSPLHF.

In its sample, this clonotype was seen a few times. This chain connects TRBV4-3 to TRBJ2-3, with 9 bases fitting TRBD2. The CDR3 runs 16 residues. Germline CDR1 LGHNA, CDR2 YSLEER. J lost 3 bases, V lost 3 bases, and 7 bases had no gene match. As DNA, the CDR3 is TGCGCCAGCAGCCAGGAATATAGCGGGAGAACAGATACGCAGTATTTT. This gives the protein CASSQEYSGRTDTQYF.

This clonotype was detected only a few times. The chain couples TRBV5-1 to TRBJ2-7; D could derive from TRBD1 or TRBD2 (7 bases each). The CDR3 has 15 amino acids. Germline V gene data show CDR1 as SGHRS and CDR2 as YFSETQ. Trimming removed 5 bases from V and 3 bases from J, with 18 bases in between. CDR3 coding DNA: TGCGCCAGCAGTCCGCAGGGGGGGCACGACTACGAGCAGTACTTC. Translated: CASSPQGGHDYEQYF.

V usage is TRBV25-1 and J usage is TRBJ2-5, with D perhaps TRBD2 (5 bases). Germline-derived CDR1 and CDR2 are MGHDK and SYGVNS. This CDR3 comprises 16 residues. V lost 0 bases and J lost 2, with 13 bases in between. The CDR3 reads CASSEYKRHIQETQYF. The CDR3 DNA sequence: TGTGCCAGCAGTGAATATAAGCGGCATATTCAAGAGACCCAGTACTTC.

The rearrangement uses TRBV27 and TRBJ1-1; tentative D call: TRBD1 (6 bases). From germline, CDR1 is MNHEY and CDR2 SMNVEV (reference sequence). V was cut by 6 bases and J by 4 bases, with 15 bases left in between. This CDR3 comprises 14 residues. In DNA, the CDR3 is TGTGCCAGCAGCGAGGACAGCTCCACCACTGAAGCTTTCTTT. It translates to CASSEDSSTTEAFF.

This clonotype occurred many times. The CDR3 DNA follows: TGCAGTGCTACATTCAGCGGGGGGGCAGACAATGAGCAGTTCTTC. It yields the protein CSATFSGGADNEQFF. This chain links TRBV20-1 with TRBJ2-1; 10 nucleotides line up with TRBD2. V was pared by 4 bases and J by 5 bases, with 8 bases of the junction left unmatched. The CDR3 loop spans 15 amino acids. Per the germline V gene, CDR1 is DFQATT and CDR2 is SNEGSKA (reference sequence).

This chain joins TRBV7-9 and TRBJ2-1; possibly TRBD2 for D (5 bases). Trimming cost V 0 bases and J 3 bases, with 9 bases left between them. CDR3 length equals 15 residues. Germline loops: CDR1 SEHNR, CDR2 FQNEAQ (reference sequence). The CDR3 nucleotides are TGTGCCAGCAGCTTAGCGCTCGGGGACTACAATGAGCAGTTCTTC. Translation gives CASSLALGDYNEQFF.

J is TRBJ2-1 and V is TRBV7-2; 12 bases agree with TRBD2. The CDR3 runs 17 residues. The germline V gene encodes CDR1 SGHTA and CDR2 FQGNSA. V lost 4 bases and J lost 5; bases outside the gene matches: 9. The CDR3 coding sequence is TGTGCCAGCAGCTATCGACTAGCGGGGGCCCTAGACAATGAGCAGTTCTTC. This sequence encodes CASSYRLAGALDNEQFF.

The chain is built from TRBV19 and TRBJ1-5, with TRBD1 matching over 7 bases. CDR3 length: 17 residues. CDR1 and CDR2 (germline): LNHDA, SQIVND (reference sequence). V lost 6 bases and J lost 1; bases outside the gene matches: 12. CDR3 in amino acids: CASSRQVLQGSNQPQHF. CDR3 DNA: TGTGCCAGTAGCCGACAGGTTCTACAGGGGAGCAATCAGCCCCAGCATTTT.

CDR3 bases: TGTGCCAGCAGCGTCCGTAGGGCGGGGGGGCAAGAGACCCAGTACTTC. Translating it yields CASSVRRAGGQETQYF. V gene TRBV5-5 combines with J gene TRBJ2-5, with 9 bases that match TRBD2. The V gene end was trimmed by 4 bases and the J gene end by 2 bases; junction bases not matched to a gene: 9. The V gene's germline CDR1 is SGHKS and CDR2 YYEKEE (reference sequence). The CDR3 covers 16 residues.

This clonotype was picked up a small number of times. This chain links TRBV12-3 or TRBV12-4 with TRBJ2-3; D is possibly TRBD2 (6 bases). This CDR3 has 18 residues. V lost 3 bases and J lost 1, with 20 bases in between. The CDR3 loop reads CASSFGVLGGVRTDTQYF. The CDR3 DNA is TGTGCCAGCAGTTTTGGGGTATTAGGCGGGGTCCGCACAGATACGCAGTATTTT.

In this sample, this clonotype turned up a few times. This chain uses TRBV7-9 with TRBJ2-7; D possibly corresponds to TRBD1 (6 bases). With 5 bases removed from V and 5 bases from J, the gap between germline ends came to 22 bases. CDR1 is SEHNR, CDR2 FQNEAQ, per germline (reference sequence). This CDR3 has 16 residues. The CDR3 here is CASSHTDRSRVDEQYF. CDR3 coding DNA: TGTGCCAGCAGCCATACCGACAGGTCAAGGGTGGACGAGCAGTACTTC.

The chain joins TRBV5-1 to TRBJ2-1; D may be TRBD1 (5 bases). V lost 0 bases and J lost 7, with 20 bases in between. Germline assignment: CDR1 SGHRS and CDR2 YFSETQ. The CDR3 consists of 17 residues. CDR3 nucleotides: TGCGCCAGCAGCTTGGTTGGGGCCCAAGTACTCGTTAATGAGCAGTTCTTC. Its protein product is CASSLVGAQVLVNEQFF.

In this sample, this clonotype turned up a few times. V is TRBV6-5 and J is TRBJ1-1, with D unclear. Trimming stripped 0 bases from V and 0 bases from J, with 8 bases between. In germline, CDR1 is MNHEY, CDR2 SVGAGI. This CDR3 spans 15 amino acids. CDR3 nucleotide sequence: TGTGCCAGCAGTTACTCCTCCGGGCTGAACACTGAAGCTTTCTTT. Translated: CASSYSSGLNTEAFF.

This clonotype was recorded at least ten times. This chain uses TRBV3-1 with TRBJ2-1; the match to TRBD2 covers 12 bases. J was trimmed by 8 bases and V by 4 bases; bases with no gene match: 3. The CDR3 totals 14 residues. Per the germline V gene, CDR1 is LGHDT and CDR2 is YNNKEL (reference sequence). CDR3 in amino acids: CASSPTSGRHEQFF. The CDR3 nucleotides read TGTGCCAGCAGCCCGACTAGCGGGAGACATGAGCAGTTCTTC.

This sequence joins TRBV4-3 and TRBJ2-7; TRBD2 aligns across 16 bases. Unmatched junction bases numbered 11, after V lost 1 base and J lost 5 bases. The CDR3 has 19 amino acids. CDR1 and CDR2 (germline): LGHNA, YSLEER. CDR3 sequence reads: CASSQGYPGLAGGPNEQYF. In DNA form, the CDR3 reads TGCGCCAGCAGCCAAGGGTACCCGGGACTAGCGGGAGGGCCCAACGAGCAGTACTTC.

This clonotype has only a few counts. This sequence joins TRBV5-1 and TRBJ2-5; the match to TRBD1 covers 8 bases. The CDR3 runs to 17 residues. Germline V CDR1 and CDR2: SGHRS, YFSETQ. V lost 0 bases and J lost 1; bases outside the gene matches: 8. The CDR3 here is CASSLAGTGASQETQYF. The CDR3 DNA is TGCGCCAGCAGCTTGGCCGGGACAGGAGCCTCCCAAGAGACCCAGTACTTC. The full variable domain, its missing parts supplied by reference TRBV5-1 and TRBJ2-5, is KAGVTQTPRYLIKTRGQQVTLSCSPISGHRSVSWYQQTPGQGLQFLFEYFSETQRNKGNFPGRFSGRQFSNSRSEMNVSTLELGDSALYLCASSLAGTGASQETQYFGPGTRLLVL.